A selection of T cell receptor beta chains follows, all from one sample in a study of T cell responses to AZD1222 COVID-19 vaccine. Here immunoSEQ multiplex PCR was the method, and the copy in TCRdb shows in-frame clones only, minus some. The table includes about 86,000 clones, roughly 87% detected once. The specimen was peripheral blood, collected on day 0 of AZD1222 vaccination. These receptors all stem from an adult in good health. Each CDR3 is given with its conserved first and last residue. D genes are given only for firm matches. Rows give clone size only sometimes, using once, few, many, or a class for an expanded clone.

j_call clone_size v_call d_call cdr3_nt cdr3_aa
TRBJ2-2 NA TRBV6-1 TRBD2 TGTGCCAGCAGTGACCCTACCGGGACTAGCGGGAGGGCCCTCTGGGAGCTGTTTTTT CASSDPTGTSGRALWELFF
TRBJ2-7 NA TRBV5-1 NA TGCGCCAGCAGCTTGAGGTCAGGAAGCAGGGACGAGCAGTACTTC CASSLRSGSRDEQYF
TRBJ1-1 NA TRBV7-9 NA TGTGCCAGCAGCTTAGTAGAACCAGAAGCTTTCTTT CASSLVEPEAFF
TRBJ2-3 NA TRBV5-1 NA TGCGCCAGCAGGGGTTCCACAGATACGCAGTATTTT CASRGSTDTQYF
TRBJ2-7 NA TRBV5-1 NA TGCGCCAGCAGCTCACAGGTGACAGGCGGCCACGAGCAGTACTTC CASSSQVTGGHEQYF
TRBJ2-7 once TRBV6-2/TRBV6-3 TRBD2 TGTGCCAGCAGTTTGAAGCGGGGGGGCAGCGAGCAGTACTTC CASSLKRGGSEQYF
TRBJ1-3 NA TRBV7-6 NA TGTGCCAGCAGCGCAAACTCTGGAAACACCATATATTTT CASSANSGNTIYF
TRBJ2-2 NA TRBV5-4 TRBD1 TGTGCCAGCAGCTCGGACAGGCTGAACACCGGGGAGCTGTTTTTT CASSSDRLNTGELFF
TRBJ2-5 NA TRBV18 NA TGTGCCAGCTCACCTGGACAGCGGGAGACCCAGTACTTC CASSPGQRETQYF
TRBJ1-1 NA TRBV13 TRBD1 TGTGCCAGCAGCTTTTTAACAGGGGCAAACACTGAAGCTTTCTTT CASSFLTGANTEAFF
TRBJ2-1 once TRBV6-5 NA TGTGCCAGCAGGCTTGGGGTCAATGAGCAGTTCTTC CASRLGVNEQFF
TRBJ2-3 NA TRBV30 TRBD2 TGTGCCTCCTCACGGGGGGTAGGGCCAGATACGCAGTATTTT CASSRGVGPDTQYF
TRBJ1-5 NA TRBV12-5 NA TGTGCTAGTGGTGGAAGGCGGACTAATCAGCCCCAGCATTTT CASGGRRTNQPQHF
TRBJ1-1 NA TRBV7-9 NA TGTGCCAGCAGCCTCGGACGATTTGAAGCTTTCTTT CASSLGRFEAFF
TRBJ2-1 NA TRBV6-5 NA TGTGCCAGCAGTTACCGTACAGGGATCCCGTACAATGAGCAGTTCTTC CASSYRTGIPYNEQFF
TRBJ1-2 NA TRBV3-1/TRBV3-2 TRBD1 TGTGCCAGCAGCCGCGGACAGGACTATGGCTACACCTTC CASSRGQDYGYTF
TRBJ1-6 NA TRBV7-2 TRBD1 TGTGCCAGCAGCCCGGGGGACAGTTATAATTCACCCCTCCACTTT CASSPGDSYNSPLHF
TRBJ2-7 NA TRBV29-1 TRBD1 TGCAGCGTTAGGACAGGAGCCTACGAGCAGTACTTC CSVRTGAYEQYF
TRBJ2-5 NA TRBV7-8 TRBD2 TGTGCCAGCAGTTCTTCTAGCGGGGGACGCCGAATACAAGAGACCCAGTACTTC CASSSSSGGRRIQETQYF
TRBJ1-1 NA TRBV27 NA TGTGCCAGCAGATTCAGGGAAGGGATCACTGAAGCTTTCTTT CASRFREGITEAFF
TRBJ1-2 NA TRBV23-1 NA TGCGCTCCTAGGGTGTATGGCTACACCTTC CAPRVYGYTF
TRBJ2-3 few TRBV5-6 TRBD1 TGTGCCAGCAGCTTGAAATCAGGGACAGGGGCCACAGATACGCAGTATTTT CASSLKSGTGATDTQYF
TRBJ2-1 NA TRBV11-3 NA TGTGCCAGCAGCCGTTTGGAGGGTGAGCAGTTCTTC CASSRLEGEQFF
TRBJ2-3 NA TRBV4-2 TRBD2 TGTGCCAGCAGCCCACTTAAGACTAGCGGGACAGCAGATACGCAGTATTTT CASSPLKTSGTADTQYF
TRBJ1-1 NA TRBV5-8 TRBD1 TGTGCCAGCAGCTTGTGGGGACAGGGGGTAAGGAACACTGAAGCTTTCTTT CASSLWGQGVRNTEAFF
TRBJ2-7 NA TRBV21-1 NA TGTGCCAGCCCCGCAATCTCCTACGAGCAGTACTTC CASPAISYEQYF
TRBJ2-7 NA TRBV11-2 NA TGTGCCAGCAGCTCCAGGGGGGGCGTGTACGAGCAGTACTTC CASSSRGGVYEQYF
TRBJ1-5 NA TRBV14 TRBD1 TGTGCCAGCAGCCCCACAGGGGGCGGGCAGCCCCAGCATTTT CASSPTGGGQPQHF
TRBJ2-7 NA TRBV9 NA TGTGCCAGCAGCCCTCTCCCCTCCTACGAGCAGTACTTC CASSPLPSYEQYF
TRBJ1-2 NA TRBV15 NA TGTGCCACCAGCAGCGGGGGGGGCGGCTACACCTTC CATSSGGGGYTF
TRBJ1-3 NA TRBV5-1 NA TGCGCCAGCAGCCCTAGACCAGAGGCGGGAAACACCATATATTTT CASSPRPEAGNTIYF
TRBJ1-1 NA TRBV5-1 TRBD1 TGCGCCAGCAGCTTCGGAGGGACAGGGGGCCCCACTGAAGCTTTCTTT CASSFGGTGGPTEAFF
TRBJ1-5 NA TRBV18 NA TGTGCCAGCTCACTTTCCACAGGGAATAGCAATCAGCCCCAGCATTTT CASSLSTGNSNQPQHF
TRBJ2-1 NA TRBV11-3 NA TGTGCCAGCAGCTTAGGAGCGCTCTCCTACAATGAGCAGTTCTTC CASSLGALSYNEQFF
TRBJ2-1 NA TRBV7-9 NA TGTGCCAGCAGGAGACAGACAGGACTATACAATGAGCAGTTCTTC CASRRQTGLYNEQFF
TRBJ1-2 NA TRBV2 NA TGTGCCAGCAGTGGGTCCGGGGAACAGGGCGGCTACACCTTC CASSGSGEQGGYTF
TRBJ1-1 NA TRBV28 NA TGTGCCAGCAGTTCGACAGGATTGAACACTGAAGCTTTCTTT CASSSTGLNTEAFF
TRBJ1-5 NA TRBV6-6 NA TGTGCCAGCAGTTTGGACAATCAGCCCCAGCATTTT CASSLDNQPQHF
TRBJ1-1 NA TRBV6-5 NA TGTGCCAGCAGTTACCGGAATCTGAACACTGAAGCTTTCTTT CASSYRNLNTEAFF
TRBJ1-4 once TRBV9 NA TGTGCCAGCAGCCCCACAGCGGTCACCAGCGAAAAACTGTTTTTT CASSPTAVTSEKLFF
TRBJ2-7 once TRBV27 TRBD2 TGTGCCAGCAGTCGGACTAGCGGGGGGTGGGAGCAGTACTTC CASSRTSGGWEQYF
TRBJ2-7 NA TRBV7-2 NA TGTGCCAGCAGCTTATTTGACTACGAGCAGTACTTC CASSLFDYEQYF
TRBJ2-3 NA TRBV5-1 NA TGCGCCAGCAGCTTGTCCGCGGTTAGCACAGATACGCAGTATTTT CASSLSAVSTDTQYF
TRBJ1-4 NA TRBV5-5 TRBD1 TGTGCCAGCAGCCAAATGAGGGCACAGGGGCCGGGTGAAAAACTGTTTTTT CASSQMRAQGPGEKLFF
TRBJ1-5 once TRBV19 NA TGTGCCAGTATTGGATCGGGGGACCCGATTGGGGGCAATCAGCCCCAGCATTTT CASIGSGDPIGGNQPQHF
TRBJ2-5 once TRBV5-8 NA TGTGCCAGCAGCTATGGACAATCCGGAGGTAGAGAGACCCAGTACTTC CASSYGQSGGRETQYF
TRBJ1-2 NA TRBV7-9 TRBD1 TGTGCCAGCAGCTCCGCCTCGACAGGGAGGTATGGCTACACCTTC CASSSASTGRYGYTF
TRBJ1-2 once TRBV6-5 NA TGTGCCAGCAGTACTGACACCCGCTATGGCTACACCTTC CASSTDTRYGYTF
TRBJ2-2 NA TRBV30 TRBD2 TGTGCCTGGACCGTACCCGGACTAGCGGGAGTTCCCGGGGAGCTGTTTTTT CAWTVPGLAGVPGELFF
TRBJ1-6 NA TRBV12-3/TRBV12-4 NA TGTGCCAGCAGTCGGGGGAGGGACTCACCCCTCCACTTT CASSRGRDSPLHF
TRBJ1-1 NA TRBV6-5 NA TGTGCCAGCAGTCGACAGGTAAACACTGAAGCTTTCTTT CASSRQVNTEAFF
TRBJ2-1 NA TRBV7-2 NA TGTGCCAGCAGCTTGGAAAGCGGGGAGCAGTTCTTC CASSLESGEQFF
TRBJ2-3 NA TRBV7-8 TRBD2 TGTGCCAGCAGTTATCTCGGGGGAGGGAAAGATACGCAGTATTTT CASSYLGGGKDTQYF
TRBJ1-6 NA TRBV3-1/TRBV3-2 NA TGTGCCAGCAGCCTTCCGACAGGATCACCCCTCCACTTT CASSLPTGSPLHF